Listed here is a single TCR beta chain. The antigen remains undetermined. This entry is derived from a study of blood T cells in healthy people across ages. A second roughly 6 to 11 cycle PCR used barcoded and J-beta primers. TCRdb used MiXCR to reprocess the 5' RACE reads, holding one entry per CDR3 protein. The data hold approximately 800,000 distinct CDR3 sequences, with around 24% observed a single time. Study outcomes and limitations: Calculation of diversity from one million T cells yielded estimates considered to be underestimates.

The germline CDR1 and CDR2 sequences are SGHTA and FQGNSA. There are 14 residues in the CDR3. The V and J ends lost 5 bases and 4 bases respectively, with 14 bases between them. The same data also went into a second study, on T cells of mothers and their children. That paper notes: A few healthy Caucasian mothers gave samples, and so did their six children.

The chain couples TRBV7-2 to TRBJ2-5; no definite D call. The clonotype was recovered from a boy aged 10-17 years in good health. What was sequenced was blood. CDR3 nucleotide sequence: TGTGCCAGCAGCGTAACGGCAGTTACAGAGACCCAGTACTTC. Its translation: CASSVTAVTETQYF.